The following is a T cell receptor beta chain sequence with its context. The V gene end was trimmed by 0 bases and the J gene end by 3 bases; junction bases not matched to a gene: 13. The germline gives CDR1 LNHDA, CDR2 SQIVND (reference sequence). The CDR3 is 18 residues long. These data are taken from a study of blood T cell repertoires in COVID-19. Overall study: The samples span acute and convalescent COVID-19 from the United States, Italy and Spain.

Generated by immunoSEQ multiplex PCR, the TCRdb table keeps only in-frame clones and is missing some. The sample holds some 220,000 clones, 75% to 85% seen once. The sample was peripheral blood. The receptor's source is a human donor in a cohort sampled during active COVID-19. The chain recombines TRBV19 with TRBJ2-7, with 8 bases identical to TRBD1. The CDR3 reads CASSIDAQGATDLYEQYF. The CDR3 DNA reads as TGTGCCAGTAGTATAGATGCCCAGGGGGCGACCGACCTCTACGAGCAGTACTTC.